This entry features one T cell receptor (beta chain) sequence. No antigen is known for it. Base qualities are not recorded, but no much larger clone differs from it by a single base. This entry comes from a study of T cell repertoires in cytomegalovirus infection (dated by TCRdb to between 2018 and 2021). Regarding the complete study: Alongside well-studied HLA-B-restricted epitopes, the peptide stimulations were aimed at recently identified HLA-C-restricted CMV epitopes, whose presentation resists viral immunomodulation. Donor HLA type was relevant to the analysis, as public TCR beta signatures indicated carriage of CMV infection together with the matching HLA type.

The CDR3 covers 15 residues, taking in both the cysteine and the phenylalanine. This entry keeps only the CDR3 DNA: 45 bases, framed from base 1. Reading the germline V gene (reference sequence) gives CDR1 PRHDT and CDR2 FYEKMQ. V sheds 4 bases and J sheds 1 base, leaving 14 bases between their ends. Beyond this particular receptor, the publication reports: The ex vivo response was dominated by HLA-C-restricted CMV-specific TCR beta clonotypes, which also provided the single most frequent clonotype in two of eight donors. In both this cohort and an independent roughly 400-donor cohort, the cumulative frequency of public TCR beta family members distinguished carriers of CMV infection plus the relevant HLA type.

Instrument on record: Illumina HiSeq 1500. In-frame beta chains were kept once TCRdb had trimmed the public reads at Q25 with fastp and called clones with MiXCR. Every distinct CDR3 protein forms one entry, paired with its most common genes and DNA. The sample has fewer than 1,000,000 distinct CDR3 sequences on record, approximately 33% of them singletons. The ten most abundant clones make up around 15% of the sample. The intended sense of this specimen's treatment or condition label: in vitro stimulation with specific CMV peptide epitopes to enrich CMV-specific T cells. The chain is encoded by TRBV13 joined to TRBJ2-7; the D gene is unclear. This receptor was taken from a human donor in good health (CMV status not recorded). Some clones in this sample may be carry-over from other donors' samples. The sequenced sample was cultured CD8+ T cells from PBMCs, obtained from culture after CMV antigen stimulation. The CDR3 corresponds to CASSWDPSSSYEQYF. The sequenced DNA: TGTGCCAGCAGCTGGGATCCCTCTAGTTCCTACGAGCAGTACTTC.